This T cell receptor beta chain appears in the sequencing data of a study of blood T cell repertoires in COVID-19. Study context: Italy, Spain and the United States were the sources of the convalescent and acute COVID-19 samples. The analysed material was cDNA or gDNA that came from T cells, B-cell-depleted T cells, or PBMCs.

This clone was picked up a small number of times. As processed by the authors: Reference gene primers were amplified, and this amplification served to estimate nucleated cell counts. Some clones are missing from TCRdb's copy, which holds only in-frame ones; the method was immunoSEQ multiplex PCR. Clonal size and the V and J genes are those of that table, whereas D and trimming came from the DNA. Of approximately 50,000 clones listed, 80% to 90% were seen once; the top ten hold approximately 3.9%. The CDR3 runs 16 residues. Looked up from germline, CDR1 is SGHRS and CDR2 is YFSETQ. Trimming at V came to 0 bases and at J to 4 bases, leaving 8 bases not matched to a gene.

Sequencing input: peripheral blood. The V call is TRBV5-1, the J call TRBJ2-5; 8 nucleotides align to TRBD1. This clonotype was obtained from a middle-aged man with acute or convalescent COVID-19. The CDR3: CASSLERTGLGETQYF. CDR3 nucleotides: TGCGCCAGCAGCTTGGAAAGGACAGGGCTTGGAGAGACCCAGTACTTC.